Shown below are 5 T cell receptor beta chains from a single sample sequenced in a study of cytomegalovirus exposure and HLA in healthy donors. Sequenced by immunoSEQ multiplex PCR; TCRdb stores in-frame clones only, minus some. The sample contains about 280,000 clones, approximately 90% of which appear only once. Sequencing was done on a sample of PBMCs. The receptors come from a woman in her late teens or twenties in good health and CMV-seronegative.

The chain joins TRBV15 to TRBJ2-7; unclear D gene. The V end lost 3 bases, the J end lost 0 bases, and 9 bases lay between the germline ends. The CDR3 is made up of 14 amino acids. The germline gives CDR1 LNHNV, CDR2 YYDKDF (reference sequence). CDR3 in DNA: TGTGCCACCAGCAGTACGGAGAGCTCCTACGAGCAGTACTTC. Translated, it gives CATSSTESSYEQYF.

The chain carries TRBV27 and TRBJ2-1; D perhaps matches TRBD1 (5 bases). CDR3 length: 15 residues. Trimming cost V 2 bases and J 2 bases, with 10 bases left between them. Germline V CDR1 and CDR2: MNHEY, SMNVEV (reference sequence). The chain's CDR3 is CASSLAGWAYNEQFF. The CDR3 bases are TGTGCCAGCAGTTTAGCAGGGTGGGCCTACAATGAGCAGTTCTTC.

The J gene is TRBJ1-2, the V gene TRBV10-3; 8 positions agree with TRBD1. CDR3 length: 15 residues. Germline CDR1 and CDR2: ENHRY and SYGVKD. Trimming removed 3 bases from V and 3 bases from J; junction bases left unmatched: 6. The CDR3 spells CAISERQGRDYGYTF. The CDR3 nucleotides read TGTGCCATCAGTGAACGACAGGGGAGGGACTATGGCTACACCTTC.

The chain is built from TRBV18 and TRBJ1-1, with no clear D. The CDR3 runs to 13 residues. Trimming cost V 4 bases and J 6 bases, with 12 bases left between them. Germline CDR1 KGHSH, CDR2 LQKENI. CDR3 nucleotide sequence: TGTGCCAGCTCACTCGCCGGCGGCTCTGAAGCTTTCTTT. It yields the protein CASSLAGGSEAFF.

The genes are TRBV6-5 and TRBJ2-7; TRBD2 matches 10 bases. The germline V gene encodes CDR1 MNHEY and CDR2 SVGAGI. The CDR3 contains 16 residues. With 0 bases clipped from V and 0 bases from J, the junction kept 2 bases outside the gene matches. The DNA for the CDR3 is TGTGCCAGCAGTTACTCGGCTAGCGGGAGCTCCTACGAGCAGTACTTC. Protein product: CASSYSASGSSYEQYF.